These 14 T cell receptor beta chains came from one sample sequenced in a study of shared clonotypes between healthy human individuals. Sequencing was performed with immunoSEQ multiplex PCR; in TCRdb, only in-frame clones are kept and a portion is missing. The sample holds 600,000 to 800,000 clones, approximately 72% seen once. What was sequenced was memory CD4+ T cells sorted from blood. Documented subset: CD45RA-negative fraction. Receptors were obtained from a woman aged 25 to 39 in good health.

The CDR3 region is CASSSSGRVHNEQFF. The CDR3 DNA follows: TGTGCCAGCAGTTCTAGCGGGAGGGTCCACAATGAGCAGTTCTTC. This sequence joins TRBV6-5 and TRBJ2-1; 12 bases are a match to TRBD2. The CDR3 runs to 15 residues. From germline, CDR1 is MNHEY and CDR2 SVGAGI. The V gene end was trimmed by 4 bases and the J gene end by 5 bases; junction bases not matched to a gene: 3.

The chain has TRBV11-2 and TRBJ2-1; D unresolved. Looked up from germline, CDR1 is SGHAT and CDR2 is FQNNGV. The CDR3 runs 13 residues. Trimming removed 3 bases from V and 4 bases from J, with 7 bases in between. CDR3 region: CASSLATYNEQFF. DNA for the CDR3: TGTGCCAGCAGCTTGGCTACGTACAATGAGCAGTTCTTC.

The chain recombines TRBV5-4 with TRBJ2-4; 12 bases match TRBD1. Trimming removed 3 bases from V and 3 bases from J; junction bases left unmatched: 4. Germline values: CDR1 SGHNT, CDR2 YYREEE (reference sequence). This CDR3 is built from 16 residues. In DNA, the CDR3 is TGTGCCAGCAGCTGGGGGACAGGGGGCGGCAAAAACATTCAGTACTTC. It encodes CASSWGTGGGKNIQYF. The variable domain in full, completed from reference TRBV5-4 and TRBJ2-4, reads ETGVTQSPTHLIKTRGQQVTLRCSSQSGHNTVSWYQQALGQGPQFIFQYYREEENGRGNFPPRFSGLQFPNYSSELNVNALELDDSALYLCASSWGTGGGKNIQYFGAGTRLSVL.

This clone appeared many times. The chain links TRBV27 to TRBJ1-1; D not certain. CDR3 size: 14 residues. V was pared by 3 bases and J by 3 bases, with 11 bases between. Germline loops: CDR1 MNHEY, CDR2 SMNVEV (reference sequence). The CDR3 spells CASSFYGVDTEAFF. The CDR3 DNA is TGTGCCAGCAGTTTTTATGGGGTGGACACTGAAGCTTTCTTT.

The rearrangement joins TRBV30 to TRBJ1-1, with 8 bases aligning to TRBD1. V was clipped by 5 bases and J by 3 bases; unmatched bases: 5. Looked up from germline, CDR1 is GTSNPN and CDR2 is SVGIG (reference sequence). CDR3 length equals 13 residues. CDR3 amino acids: CAWDRGSDTEAFF. The CDR3 DNA follows: TGTGCCTGGGACAGGGGTTCGGACACTGAAGCTTTCTTT.

A single count supports this clone. The chain employs TRBV19 and TRBJ1-5; TRBD1 agrees at 7 bases. Germline CDR1 and CDR2: LNHDA and SQIVND (reference sequence). The V segment lost 5 bases and the J segment 8 bases; nucleotides outside the gene matches: 15. This CDR3 contains 16 residues. CDR3 protein: CASSSRTGSIGEPQHF. The CDR3 nucleotides read TGTGCCAGTAGTTCGAGGACAGGATCTATTGGAGAGCCCCAGCATTTT.

J is TRBJ1-1 and V is TRBV11-3; no clear D gene. This CDR3 comprises 13 residues. V lost 5 bases and J 1 base, leaving 8 bases between the germline ends. Germline V gene sequence: CDR1 SGHNT, CDR2 YENEEA. DNA for the CDR3: TGTGCCAGCAGCACGTCCAGGAACACTGAAGCTTTCTTT. Protein sequence: CASSTSRNTEAFF.

Only a few counts were recorded for this clone. The rearrangement links TRBV5-4 to TRBJ2-2; the D gene is possibly TRBD1 (5 bases). This CDR3 is 15 amino acids long. Germline V gives CDR1 SGHNT, CDR2 YYREEE (reference sequence). Trimming took 4 bases from V and 3 from J, leaving 13 bases between them. The DNA of the CDR3 is TGTGCCAGCAGCATCGACAGTCATCACACCGGGGAGCTGTTTTTT. Translating it yields CASSIDSHHTGELFF.

This clone was seen many times. The rearrangement uses TRBV5-1 and TRBJ1-1; tentative D call: TRBD1 (6 bases). The CDR3 runs to 15 residues. The germline CDR1 and CDR2 sequences are SGHRS and YFSETQ. V lost 4 bases and J 1 base, leaving 14 bases between the germline ends. DNA of the CDR3: TGCGCCAGCAGCATCGGGACATATCCGAACACTGAAGCTTTCTTT. Translated: CASSIGTYPNTEAFF.

The rearrangement joins TRBV11-3 to TRBJ2-1; no clear D gene. CDR3 size: 13 residues. The V end lost 0 bases, the J end lost 9 bases, and 9 bases lay between the germline ends. Germline loops: CDR1 SGHNT, CDR2 YENEEA. The CDR3 DNA reads TGTGCCAGCAGCTTAGAACCGGGCACTGAGCAGTTCTTC. It yields the protein CASSLEPGTEQFF.

This chain uses TRBV10-2 with TRBJ2-7, with D tentatively TRBD2 (6 bases). Germline V gene sequence: CDR1 WSHSY, CDR2 SAAADI. V was trimmed by 6 bases and J by 1 base, leaving 10 bases between them. The CDR3 contains 13 residues. As DNA, the CDR3 is TGCGCCAGCAGCGGGAGAGGGTCCTACGAGCAGTACTTC. Its protein product is CASSGRGSYEQYF.

The rearrangement uses TRBV2 and TRBJ2-1; TRBD2 matches 11 bases. Germline loops: CDR1 SNHLY, CDR2 FYNNEI. V was pared by 6 bases and J by 2 bases, with 9 bases of the junction left unmatched. The CDR3 loop spans 17 amino acids. The CDR3 sequence: CASSKYGTSGTYNEQFF. The CDR3 DNA is TGTGCCAGCAGCAAATATGGGACTAGCGGAACCTACAATGAGCAGTTCTTC. The full variable domain, rest sourced from reference TRBV2 and TRBJ2-1, is EPEVTQTPSHQVTQMGQEVILRCVPISNHLYFYWYRQILGQKVEFLVSFYNNEISEKSEIFDDQFSVERPDGSNFTLKIRSTKLEDSAMYFCASSKYGTSGTYNEQFFGPGTRLTVL.

Remarks on this clone: Other DNA sequences in the sample encode the same CDR3. V usage is TRBV7-3 and J usage is TRBJ1-1; D is unresolved. The V and J ends lost 2 bases and 1 base respectively, with 5 bases between them. This CDR3 has 13 residues. Germline CDR1 and CDR2: SGHTA and FQGTGA. The CDR3 nucleotides are TGTGCCAGCAGCTTACCCCCGAACACTGAAGCTTTCTTT. Translation: CASSLPPNTEAFF.

Details on this clone: A far larger clone lies a single base away; this is likely a read error. The V and J genes are TRBV4-2 and TRBJ2-3; TRBD1 is a possible D gene (6 bases). V was cut by 2 bases and J by 2 bases, with 14 bases left in between. This CDR3 is built from 16 residues. Germline lookup yields CDR1 LGHNA and CDR2 YNFKEQ. CDR3: CASSQPRGSDTDTQYF. CDR3 nucleotide sequence: TGTGCCAGCAGCCAACCCAGGGGCAGCGACACAGATACGCAGTATTTT.